The 8 T cell receptor beta chains below all came from one sample that was sequenced in a study of T cell changes during pregnancy in multiple sclerosis. Libraries were prepared by immunoSEQ multiplex PCR; TCRdb keeps only in-frame clonotypes and omits some of them. The table has roughly 110,000 clones, around 90% seen once. Material: peripheral blood, obtained after pregnancy. The receptors shown here come from a female donor with multiple sclerosis, enrolled in a pregnancy study.

V usage is TRBV10-3 and J usage is TRBJ2-1; D possibly corresponds to TRBD1 (6 bases). Germline values: CDR1 ENHRY, CDR2 SYGVKD. Trimming took 6 bases from V and 0 from J, leaving 12 bases between them. The CDR3 contains 15 residues. CDR3 DNA: TGTGCCATCAGCACAGGGATTTCCTCCTACAATGAGCAGTTCTTC. This translates into CAISTGISSYNEQFF.

The CDR3 loop is CASSLSGAIDTQYF. CDR3 in DNA: TGTGCCAGCAGCTTATCAGGGGCTATAGATACGCAGTATTTT. This chain uses TRBV11-2 with TRBJ2-3; D possibly corresponds to TRBD1 (6 bases). Germline assignment: CDR1 SGHAT and CDR2 FQNNGV. V was trimmed by 2 bases and J by 5 bases, leaving 11 bases between them. The CDR3 loop spans 14 amino acids.

The rearrangement joins TRBV19 to TRBJ2-5; 11 positions agree with TRBD2. CDR3 length equals 17 residues. J lost 2 bases, V lost 6 bases, and 11 bases had no gene match. Germline CDR1 LNHDA, CDR2 SQIVND (reference sequence). CDR3 amino acids: CASSLSTSGRLQETQYF. For the CDR3, the DNA is TGTGCCAGTAGCCTCTCAACTAGCGGGAGACTACAAGAGACCCAGTACTTC.

The V call is TRBV28, the J call TRBJ1-1, with TRBD1 as a possible D gene (5 bases). The CDR3 extends over 13 amino acids. Trimming cost V 6 bases and J 3 bases, with 11 bases left between them. CDR1 and CDR2 from the germline V gene are MDHEN and SYDVKM. The CDR3 region is CASSQGMDTEAFF. CDR3 DNA sequence: TGTGCCAGCAGCCAGGGAATGGACACTGAAGCTTTCTTT.

The table lists this clone with a count of one. V is TRBV2 and J is TRBJ2-2; weak D call: TRBD2 (7 bases). Germline V lookup: CDR1 SNHLY, CDR2 FYNNEI. Trimming took 6 bases from V and 2 from J, leaving 16 bases between them. There are 16 residues in the CDR3. The CDR3 DNA is TGTGCCAGCAGGGGAGGGGGAAGCAGAAACACCGGGGAGCTGTTTTTT. This sequence encodes CASRGGGSRNTGELFF.

The V gene is TRBV4-2, the J gene TRBJ1-2, with 7 nucleotides matching TRBD1. Germline CDR1 LGHNA, CDR2 YNFKEQ. V shed 0 bases, J shed 5 bases, and the junction held 9 bases outside the gene matches. This CDR3 contains 16 residues. DNA for the CDR3: TGTGCCAGCAGCCAAGATATTGAAGGGGGCTTATATGGCTACACCTTC. Protein sequence: CASSQDIEGGLYGYTF.

The chain is built from TRBV5-1 and TRBJ2-7; 12 bases line up with TRBD2. CDR3 length: 22 amino acids. Germline CDR1 is SGHRS and CDR2 is YFSETQ. The J segment lost 1 base and the V segment lost 4 bases, leaving 24 bases of the junction unmatched. The CDR3 nucleotides read TGCGCCAGCAGCCACGCCATGGGGGAAGGTGGACTAGCGGGACTAAGGTCCTACGAGCAGTACTTC. Translation gives CASSHAMGEGGLAGLRSYEQYF.

This sequence joins TRBV6-6 and TRBJ1-2; the match to TRBD1 covers 7 bases. Germline trimming cut 1 base from V and 9 bases from J; bases unmatched to any gene: 5. This CDR3 region has 13 residues. Germline CDR1 MNHNY, CDR2 SVGAGI (reference sequence). This CDR3 reads CASSYFTGDSYTF. The CDR3 coding sequence is TGTGCCAGCAGTTACTTTACAGGGGATAGCTACACCTTC.